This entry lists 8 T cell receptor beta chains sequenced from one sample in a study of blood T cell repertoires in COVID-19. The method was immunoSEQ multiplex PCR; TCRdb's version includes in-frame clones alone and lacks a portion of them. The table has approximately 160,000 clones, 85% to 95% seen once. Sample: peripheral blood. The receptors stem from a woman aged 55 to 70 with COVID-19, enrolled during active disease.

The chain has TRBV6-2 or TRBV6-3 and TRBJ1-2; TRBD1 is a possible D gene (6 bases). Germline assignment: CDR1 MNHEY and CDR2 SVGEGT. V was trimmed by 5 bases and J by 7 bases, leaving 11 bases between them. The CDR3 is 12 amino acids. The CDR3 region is CASSTVGGGYTF. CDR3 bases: TGTGCCAGCAGTACCGTAGGGGGTGGCTACACCTTC.

The DNA of the CDR3 is TGCGCCAGCAGGACTGGGACAGTGAACACTGAAGCTTTCTTT. It encodes CASRTGTVNTEAFF. The chain employs TRBV10-2 and TRBJ1-1, with 7 nucleotides matching TRBD1. The CDR3 runs 14 residues. CDR1 is WSHSY, CDR2 SAAADI, per germline. The ends lost 6 bases at V and 0 bases at J; junction bases unmatched: 4.

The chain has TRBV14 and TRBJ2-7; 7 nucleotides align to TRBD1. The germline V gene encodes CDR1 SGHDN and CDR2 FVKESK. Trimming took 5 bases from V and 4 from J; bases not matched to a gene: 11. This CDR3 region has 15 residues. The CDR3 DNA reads TGTGCCAGCAGCTTAACCCAGGGGGTTGCATACGAGCAGTACTTC. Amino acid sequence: CASSLTQGVAYEQYF.

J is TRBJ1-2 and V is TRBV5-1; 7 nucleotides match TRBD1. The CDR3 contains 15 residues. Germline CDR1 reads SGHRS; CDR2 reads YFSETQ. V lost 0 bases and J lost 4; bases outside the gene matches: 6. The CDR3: CASSLAGTETYGYTF. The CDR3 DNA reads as TGCGCCAGCAGCTTGGCGGGGACAGAGACCTATGGCTACACCTTC.

The CDR3 loop is CASSKGGPYNEQFF. In DNA, the CDR3 is TGTGCCAGCAGCAAGGGGGGACCCTACAATGAGCAGTTCTTC. V and J are TRBV21-1 and TRBJ2-1; TRBD2, the D gene given by the table, was not confirmed from the DNA. TRBV21-1 counts as a pseudogene. The CDR3 spans 14 residues.

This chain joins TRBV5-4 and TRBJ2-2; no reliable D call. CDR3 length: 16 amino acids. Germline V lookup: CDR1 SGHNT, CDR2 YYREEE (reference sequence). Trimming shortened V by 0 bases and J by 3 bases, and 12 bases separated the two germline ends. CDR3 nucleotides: TGTGCCAGCAGCTTGGGACTTGGGTGGGACACCGGGGAGCTGTTTTTT. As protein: CASSLGLGWDTGELFF.

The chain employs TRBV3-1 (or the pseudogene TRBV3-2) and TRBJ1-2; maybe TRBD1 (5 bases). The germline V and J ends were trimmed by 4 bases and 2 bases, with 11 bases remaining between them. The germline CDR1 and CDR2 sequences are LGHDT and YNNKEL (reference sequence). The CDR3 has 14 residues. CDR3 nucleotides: TGTGCCAGCAGCCTCGGTGGGGGGAACTATGGCTACACCTTC. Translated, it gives CASSLGGGNYGYTF.

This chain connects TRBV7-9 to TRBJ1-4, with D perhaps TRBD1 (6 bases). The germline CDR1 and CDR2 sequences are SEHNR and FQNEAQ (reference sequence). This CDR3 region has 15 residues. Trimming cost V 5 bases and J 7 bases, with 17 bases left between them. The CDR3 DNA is TGTGCCAGCAGCGCACCACAGGGTTTGGGTGAAAAACTGTTTTTT. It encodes CASSAPQGLGEKLFF. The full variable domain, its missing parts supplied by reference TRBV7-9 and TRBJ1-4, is DTGVSQNPRHKITKRGQNVTFRCDPISEHNRLYWYRQTLGQGPEFLTYFQNEAQLEKSRLLSDRFSAERPKGSFSTLEIQRTEQGDSAMYLCASSAPQGLGEKLFFGSGTQLSVL.